Included here is one T cell receptor beta chain sequence, with context. This sample was included in a study of control samples from healthy donors and cancer patients. The method was immunoSEQ multiplex PCR; TCRdb's version includes in-frame clones alone and lacks a portion of them. The sample has 160,000 or so clones, about 94% seen once. Input material: blood. This clonotype originated in a woman aged 40 to 50 in good health.

As DNA, the CDR3 is TGTGCCAGCAGCTTAATCGGGGGATCGGATGAAAAACTGTTTTTT. It is translated as CASSLIGGSDEKLFF. J is TRBJ1-4 and V is TRBV7-2, with D possibly being TRBD1 (5 bases). The CDR3 contains 15 residues. Germline V lookup: CDR1 SGHTA, CDR2 FQGNSA. V lost 2 bases, J lost 6 bases, and 13 bases lay in between.